This T cell receptor (beta chain) originates from a study of shared clonotypes between healthy human individuals. The study's findings and limits: Rarefaction gave evidence that sorted-subset sequencing remained incomplete despite large depth.

The naive CD8 fraction comprised CD45RO-negative cells positively selected for CCR7 and excluded terminally differentiated effector memory CD45RA+ cells. Note on this clone: The antigen is not known. This sample includes further DNA sequences coding for the same CDR3.

The assay was immunoSEQ multiplex PCR, and TCRdb's table has in-frame clones only and misses some. The sample has roughly 590,000 clones, around 95% seen once. The TCR sequence derives from a woman aged 30 to 39 in good health. Material: naive CD8+ T cells sorted from blood.

The DNA for the CDR3 is TGTGCCAGCAGTTACTCCGGGGGCTCTGGAAACACCATATATTTT. This encodes CASSYSGGSGNTIYF. The V and J genes are TRBV6-5 and TRBJ1-3; D perhaps matches TRBD1 (5 bases). Trimming took off 0 bases at V and 0 bases at J, with 6 bases between the two ends. There are 15 residues in the CDR3. Germline V gives CDR1 MNHEY, CDR2 SVGAGI.